This TCR beta chain was identified during a study of molecular identifiers for immune sequencing clone quantification. Germline loops: CDR1 GTSNPN, CDR2 SVGIG (reference sequence). V shed 0 bases and J shed 5 bases, with 14 bases lying between them. The CDR3 runs 14 residues. General study points: In CMV-specific effectors, clones above 20 copies held over 97% of molecules; naive, under 1%.

TCRdb independently ran MiXCR on the PCR reads; one entry per CDR3 protein. The sample has under 650,000 distinct CDR3 sequences; approximately 20% are singletons. This clonotype was recorded many times. Its antigen is unknown. This sequence was found in a human donor in good health. Some libraries in this study had Jurkat cell RNA spiked in. V gene TRBV30 combines with J gene TRBJ2-7, with TRBD2 as a possible D gene (6 bases). The sequenced sample consisted of naive CD8+ T cells from blood, with Jurkat cell RNA spiked in. Subset specified: FACS-sorted CD8+CD4-CCR7+CD45RA+ naive T cells. CDR3 in DNA: TGTGCCTGGAGTGTACCCCTAGCGCTCCACGAGCAGTACTTC. Translating gives CAWSVPLALHEQYF.